The TCR beta chain described here comes from a study of blood T cell repertoires in COVID-19. The overall study: Sites across the United States, Italy and Spain contributed samples from acute and convalescent COVID-19.

V shed 6 bases and J shed 3 bases, with 19 bases lying between them. Per germline, CDR1 SQVTM and CDR2 ANQGSEA. The CDR3 totals 15 residues. In the study's own analysis: Researchers report that nucleated cell counts were estimated from reference gene primer amplification. Clones were read by immunoSEQ multiplex PCR, and TCRdb kept only the in-frame ones, dropping some. Clonal size and the V and J genes are those of that table, whereas D and trimming came from the DNA. The sample consists of over 300,000 clones, nearly 90% of them appearing once. V is TRBV29-1 and J is TRBJ2-3, with D possibly matching TRBD1 (5 bases). This receptor was identified in a man aged 18 to 29 with active or convalescent COVID-19. Input material: peripheral blood. CDR3 sequence: CSVVTGSVGTDTQYF. The CDR3 bases are TGCAGCGTGGTAACAGGTAGTGTAGGGACAGATACGCAGTATTTT.